Listed here is a single T cell receptor (beta chain). Its target is not known. Vbeta (60) and Jbeta (13) primers were used in the PCR. The protocol was immunoSEQ multiplex PCR, while the TCRdb copy is restricted to in-frame clones and leaves out a portion. The sample shows about 160,000 clones, 79% of them seen only once. Although they were nominally healthy when sampled, donors likely had unrecorded immune exposures. The entry originates in a study of cytomegalovirus exposure and HLA in healthy donors. Study outcomes and limitations: The productive fraction for most TCR beta V segments was about 87% or about 30% in an earlier analysis. In most subjects, TCR beta sequences reportedly gave accurate predictions of HLA-A and HLA-B alleles.

Trimming cost V 2 bases and J 3 bases; bases outside gene matches: 4. Germline assignment: CDR1 SGHKS and CDR2 YYEKEE (reference sequence). The CDR3 spans 16 residues. Sequencing input: PBMCs. This rearrangement joins TRBV5-5 to TRBJ1-4; 10 nucleotides agree with TRBD1. This clonotype was sampled from a man aged 45 to 65 in good health and CMV-seropositive. The CDR3 region has the DNA TGTGCCAGCAGCTTCAGACAGGGGGCGGCTAATGAAAAACTGTTTTTT. Translation: CASSFRQGAANEKLFF.